The present T cell receptor (beta chain) was sequenced within a study of early T cells in non-severe SARS-CoV-2 infection. This clonotype was observed a handful of times. Its antigen is still unknown. The trim removed 5 bases at V and 7 bases at J, leaving 8 bases unmatched. Germline V CDR1 and CDR2: KGHDR, SFDVKD. The CDR3 has 15 amino acids. Researchers attached unique molecular identifiers to individual cDNA molecules. TCRdb passed the 5' RACE reads through MiXCR, listing each CDR3 protein once. The repertoire includes more than 90,000 distinct CDR3 sequences, over 10% of them detected once, and around 2.5% sits in the top ten. General study findings and limits: Sequences matched to VDJdb favored anti-spike CD8 responses, while private and CD4 specificities were missed.

The rearrangement joins TRBV24-1 to TRBJ2-1; 9 bases match TRBD1. This receptor was obtained from an adult who was a healthcare worker with PCR-confirmed SARS-CoV-2 infection or an uninfected control (not recorded which). Sequencing input: whole blood. CDR3 amino acids: CATSGRDRVQNEQFF. CDR3 nucleotides: TGTGCCACCAGTGGCAGGGACAGGGTCCAAAATGAGCAGTTCTTC.